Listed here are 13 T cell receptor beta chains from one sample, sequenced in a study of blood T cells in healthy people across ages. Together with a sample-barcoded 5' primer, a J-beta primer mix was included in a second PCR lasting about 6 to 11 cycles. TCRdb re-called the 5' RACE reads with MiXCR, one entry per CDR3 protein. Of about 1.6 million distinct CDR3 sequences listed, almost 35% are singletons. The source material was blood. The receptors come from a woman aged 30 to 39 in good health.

The CDR3 coding sequence is TGCGCCAGCAGCTCTCGGACAGGGAAGGGCACCGGGGAGCTGTTTTTT. It yields the protein CASSSRTGKGTGELFF. The chain recombines TRBV5-1 with TRBJ2-2, with 8 bases lining up with TRBD1. The V segment lost 3 bases and the J segment 4 bases; nucleotides outside the gene matches: 8. Germline V CDR1 and CDR2: SGHRS, YFSETQ. This CDR3 contains 16 residues.

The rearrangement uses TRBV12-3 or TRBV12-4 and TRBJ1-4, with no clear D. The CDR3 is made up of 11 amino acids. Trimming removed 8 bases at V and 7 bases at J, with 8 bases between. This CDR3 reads CASREVEKLFF. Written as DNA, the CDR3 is TGTGCCAGCCGGGAGGTTGAAAAACTGTTTTTT.

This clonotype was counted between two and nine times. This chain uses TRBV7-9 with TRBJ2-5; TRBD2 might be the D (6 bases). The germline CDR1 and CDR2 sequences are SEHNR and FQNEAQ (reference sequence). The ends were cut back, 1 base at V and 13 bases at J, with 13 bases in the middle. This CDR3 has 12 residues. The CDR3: CASSLDYQGGYF. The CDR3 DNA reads TGTGCCAGCAGCTTAGATTACCAGGGAGGGTACTTC.

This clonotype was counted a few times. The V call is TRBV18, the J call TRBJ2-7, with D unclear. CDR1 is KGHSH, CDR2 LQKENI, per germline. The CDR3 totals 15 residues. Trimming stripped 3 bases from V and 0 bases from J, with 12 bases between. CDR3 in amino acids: CASSPGAMSSYEQYF. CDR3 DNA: TGTGCCAGCTCACCCGGCGCGATGAGCTCCTACGAGCAGTACTTC.

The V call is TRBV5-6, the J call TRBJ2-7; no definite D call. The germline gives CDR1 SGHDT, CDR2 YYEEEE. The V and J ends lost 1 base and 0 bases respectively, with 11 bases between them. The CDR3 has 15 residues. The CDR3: CASSLLVIGSYEQYF. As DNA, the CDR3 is TGTGCCAGCAGCTTGTTAGTTATCGGCTCCTACGAGCAGTACTTC.

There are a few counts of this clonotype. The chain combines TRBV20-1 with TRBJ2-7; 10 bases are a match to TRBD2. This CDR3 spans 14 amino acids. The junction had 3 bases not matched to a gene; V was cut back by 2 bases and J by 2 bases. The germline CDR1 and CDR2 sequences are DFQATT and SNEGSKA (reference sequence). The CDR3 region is CSARWTSGAYEQYF. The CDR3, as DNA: TGCAGTGCTAGATGGACTAGCGGAGCCTACGAGCAGTACTTC.

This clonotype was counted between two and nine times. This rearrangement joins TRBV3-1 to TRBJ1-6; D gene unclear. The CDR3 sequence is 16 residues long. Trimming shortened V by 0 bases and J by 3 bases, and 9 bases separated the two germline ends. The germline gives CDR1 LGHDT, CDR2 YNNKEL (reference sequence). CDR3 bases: TGTGCCAGCAGCCAAGATCTTATTTTCTATAATTCACCCCTCCACTTT. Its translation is CASSQDLIFYNSPLHF.

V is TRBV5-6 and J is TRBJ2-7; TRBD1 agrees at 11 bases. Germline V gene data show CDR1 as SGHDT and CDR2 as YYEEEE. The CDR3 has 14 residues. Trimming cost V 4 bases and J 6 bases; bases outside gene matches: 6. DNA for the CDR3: TGTGCCAGCAGCGCAGGACAGGGGGCGTTCGAGCAGTACTTC. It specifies CASSAGQGAFEQYF.

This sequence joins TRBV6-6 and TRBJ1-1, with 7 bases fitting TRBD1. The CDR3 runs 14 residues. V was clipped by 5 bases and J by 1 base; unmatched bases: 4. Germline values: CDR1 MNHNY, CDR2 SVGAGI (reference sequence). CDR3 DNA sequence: TGTGCCAGCAGTCAACAGGGGCGGAACACTGAAGCTTTCTTT. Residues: CASSQQGRNTEAFF.

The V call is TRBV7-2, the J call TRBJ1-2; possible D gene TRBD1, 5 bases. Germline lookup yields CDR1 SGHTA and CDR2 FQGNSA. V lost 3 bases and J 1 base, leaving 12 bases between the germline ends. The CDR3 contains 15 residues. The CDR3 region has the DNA TGTGCCAGCAGCTTCGGCAGGGCTTTTAACTATGGCTACACCTTC. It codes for CASSFGRAFNYGYTF.

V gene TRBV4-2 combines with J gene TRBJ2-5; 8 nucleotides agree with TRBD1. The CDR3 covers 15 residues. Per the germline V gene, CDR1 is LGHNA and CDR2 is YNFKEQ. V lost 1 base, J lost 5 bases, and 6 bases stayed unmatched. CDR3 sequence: CASSQGSGGWETQYF. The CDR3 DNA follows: TGTGCCAGCAGCCAAGGATCAGGGGGCTGGGAGACCCAGTACTTC.

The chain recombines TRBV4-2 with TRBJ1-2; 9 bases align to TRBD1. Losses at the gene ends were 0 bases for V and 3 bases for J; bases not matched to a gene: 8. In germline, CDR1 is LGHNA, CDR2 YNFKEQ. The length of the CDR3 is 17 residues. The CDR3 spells CASSQEGTGSAYYGYTF. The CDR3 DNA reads TGTGCCAGCAGCCAAGAGGGGACAGGGAGTGCTTACTATGGCTACACCTTC.

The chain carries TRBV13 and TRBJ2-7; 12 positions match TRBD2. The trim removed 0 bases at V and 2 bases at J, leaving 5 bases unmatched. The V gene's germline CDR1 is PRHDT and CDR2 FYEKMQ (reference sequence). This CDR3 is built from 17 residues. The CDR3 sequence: CASSLGLAGGYTYEQYF. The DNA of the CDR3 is TGTGCCAGCAGCTTAGGACTAGCGGGAGGTTACACCTACGAGCAGTACTTC.